The 18 T cell receptor beta chains in this list originate from one sample, sequenced in a study of blood T cell repertoires in COVID-19. Clones were read by immunoSEQ multiplex PCR, and TCRdb kept only the in-frame ones, dropping some. The table records fewer than 350,000 clones, 88% of them present only once. The specimen sequenced was peripheral blood. These receptors were taken from a man aged 18-30 years with active or convalescent COVID-19.

J is TRBJ2-2 and V is TRBV10-2, with D maybe TRBD1 (6 bases). In germline, CDR1 is WSHSY, CDR2 SAAADI. The CDR3 contains 15 residues. Trimming removed 5 bases at V and 4 bases at J, with 14 bases between. CDR3 in amino acids: CASSFGTPSTGELFF. The CDR3 bases are TGCGCCAGCAGTTTCGGGACACCCTCCACCGGGGAGCTGTTTTTT.

The gene calls are TRBV4-3 and TRBJ1-2, with D unclear. The V end was cut by 0 bases, the J end by 2 bases, with 10 bases between. CDR3 size: 15 residues. Germline-derived CDR1 and CDR2 are LGHNA and YSLEER. CDR3 nucleotides: TGCGCCAGCAGCCAAGAATACCACATCAACTATGGCTACACCTTC. Its protein product is CASSQEYHINYGYTF.

V usage is TRBV6-2 or TRBV6-3 and J usage is TRBJ1-1, with 7 positions matching TRBD1. This CDR3 has 16 amino acids. In germline, CDR1 is MNHEY, CDR2 SVGEGT. V shed 0 bases, J shed 1 base, and the junction held 5 bases outside the gene matches. The CDR3 spells CASSYSITGENTEAFF. CDR3 sequence (DNA): TGTGCCAGCAGTTACTCGATTACAGGGGAGAACACTGAAGCTTTCTTT.

The V gene is TRBV6-5, the J gene TRBJ2-1; no reliable D call. This CDR3 is 13 amino acids long. Per the germline V gene, CDR1 is MNHEY and CDR2 is SVGAGI. The V gene lost 4 bases and the J gene lost 5 bases, with 9 bases spanning the gap. The CDR3 nucleotides read TGTGCCAGCAGTTCAGACTTAAACAATGAGCAGTTCTTC. Protein: CASSSDLNNEQFF.

V gene TRBV7-9 combines with J gene TRBJ1-3; 10 nucleotides line up with TRBD1. This CDR3 is 15 amino acids long. V shed 5 bases and J 4 bases; nucleotides not matched to a gene: 5. Germline loops: CDR1 SEHNR, CDR2 FQNEAQ (reference sequence). The CDR3 loop reads CASSPGTGAGNTIYF. Written as DNA, the CDR3 is TGTGCCAGCAGCCCCGGGACAGGGGCCGGAAACACCATATATTTT. Supplemented by reference TRBV7-9 and TRBJ1-3, the full variable domain reads DTGVSQNPRHKITKRGQNVTFRCDPISEHNRLYWYRQTLGQGPEFLTYFQNEAQLEKSRLLSDRFSAERPKGSFSTLEIQRTEQGDSAMYLCASSPGTGAGNTIYFGEGSWLTVV.

This clone came up once. This chain uses TRBV5-4 with TRBJ2-3, with D unresolved. Germline loops: CDR1 SGHNT, CDR2 YYREEE (reference sequence). V lost 1 base and J lost 1, with 7 bases in between. The CDR3 contains 14 residues. CDR3: CASSLPQGTDTQYF. In DNA, the CDR3 is TGTGCCAGCAGCTTGCCCCAGGGCACAGATACGCAGTATTTT.

The chain recombines TRBV23-1 with TRBJ1-5; D is possibly TRBD1 (6 bases). Being an ORF, TRBV23-1 has a function that is uncertain. This CDR3 is built from 17 residues. The V gene lost 1 base and the J gene lost 0 bases, with 13 bases spanning the gap. CDR3 sequence reads: CASSQFNRVYSNQPQHF. Written as DNA, the CDR3 is TGCGCCAGCAGTCAATTTAACAGGGTTTATAGCAATCAGCCCCAGCATTTT.

In this sample, this clone turned up a few times. This chain joins TRBV5-1 and TRBJ2-7; the match to TRBD2 covers 8 bases. The CDR3 loop spans 15 amino acids. The germline V gene encodes CDR1 SGHRS and CDR2 YFSETQ. V gave up 0 bases and J gave up 2 bases; unmatched junction bases: 4. CDR3 nucleotide sequence: TGCGCCAGCAGCTTGGATGCGGGGGGTACCTACGAGCAGTACTTC. Its translation is CASSLDAGGTYEQYF.

The CDR3 nucleotides read TGTGCCAGCAGCTTAGGGTGGGGGGTCGAGACCCAGTACTTC. Its translation is CASSLGWGVETQYF. This chain joins TRBV11-2 and TRBJ2-5; TRBD2 is a possible D gene (6 bases). Germline CDR1 and CDR2: SGHAT and FQNNGV. The length of the CDR3 is 14 residues. Trimming left V 1 base short and J 5 bases short, with 11 bases between.

V and J are TRBV18 and TRBJ2-2; tentatively, D is TRBD2 (6 bases). V lost 2 bases, J lost 0 bases, and 10 bases lay in between. The CDR3 consists of 16 residues. The germline V gene encodes CDR1 KGHSH and CDR2 LQKENI. The CDR3 here is CASSPSGGSNTGELFF. The CDR3, as DNA: TGTGCCAGCTCACCAAGCGGAGGGTCGAACACCGGGGAGCTGTTTTTT.

The V call is TRBV24-1, the J call TRBJ2-3, with no clear D. CDR3 length equals 10 residues. V lost 11 bases and J lost 7, with 9 bases in between. Germline V lookup: CDR1 KGHDR, CDR2 SFDVKD. CDR3 region: CAIPTHTQYF. The CDR3 DNA is TGTGCCATCCCCACTCATACGCAGTATTTT.

The chain couples TRBV6-5 to TRBJ1-6; no clear D gene. This CDR3 has 14 residues. V was clipped by 6 bases and J by 6 bases, with 12 bases between them. The germline CDR1 and CDR2 sequences are MNHEY and SVGAGI. The CDR3 DNA reads TGTGCCAGCAGCCTTTGGCCAAGTAATTCACCCCTCCACTTT. Amino acid sequence: CASSLWPSNSPLHF.

This clone was found many times. V gene TRBV4-1 combines with J gene TRBJ1-2, with D tentatively TRBD1 (5 bases). The germline gives CDR1 MGHRA, CDR2 YSYEKL. V was pared by 11 bases and J by 6 bases, with 22 bases between. This CDR3 spans 14 amino acids. The CDR3 bases are TGCGCCGTAGGGGAGGGGCGGGATTCGAATGGCTACACCTTC. Encoded protein: CAVGEGRDSNGYTF.

This chain joins TRBV3-1 (or the pseudogene TRBV3-2) and TRBJ1-4, with D unclear. The V gene's germline CDR1 is LGHDT and CDR2 YNNKEL (reference sequence). This CDR3 is 15 amino acids long. V was shortened by 0 bases and J by 3 bases, with 8 bases between the two germline ends. Here the CDR3 reads CASSQDPSPNEKLFF. CDR3 nucleotide sequence: TGTGCCAGCAGCCAAGATCCCAGTCCTAATGAAAAACTGTTTTTT.

The chain recombines TRBV14 with TRBJ2-2, with D perhaps matching TRBD1 (5 bases). With 1 base removed from V and 6 bases from J, the gap between germline ends came to 9 bases. Germline V gene data show CDR1 as SGHDN and CDR2 as FVKESK. CDR3 length: 14 residues. In DNA, the CDR3 is TGTGCCAGCAGCCAAGCTCAGGGTGCCGGGGAGCTGTTTTTT. Its protein product is CASSQAQGAGELFF. The complete variable domain, with remaining parts taken from reference TRBV14 and TRBJ2-2, reads EAGVTQFPSHSVIEKGQTVTLRCDPISGHDNLYWYRRVMGKEIKFLLHFVKESKQDESGMPNNRFLAERTGGTYSTLKVQPAELEDSGVYFCASSQAQGAGELFFGEGSRLTVL.

The rearrangement links TRBV18 to TRBJ2-7; 10 bases are shared with TRBD1. Germline V gene sequence: CDR1 KGHSH, CDR2 LQKENI. V shed 3 bases and J 6 bases; nucleotides not matched to a gene: 5. This CDR3 is built from 14 residues. The CDR3 region is CASSPGQGGAEQYF. CDR3 nucleotide sequence: TGTGCCAGCTCACCCGGACAGGGGGGGGCCGAGCAGTACTTC.

The CDR3 sequence: CASSSDPGGDSYGYTF. In DNA form, the CDR3 reads TGCGCCAGCTCTTCGGACCCAGGGGGCGACAGCTATGGCTACACCTTC. J is TRBJ1-2 and V is TRBV4-3, with 8 bases matching TRBD1. The junction had 15 bases not matched to a gene; V was cut back by 8 bases and J by 4 bases. This CDR3 is built from 16 residues. Germline loops: CDR1 LGHNA, CDR2 YSLEER.

Only one count was recorded for this clone. J is TRBJ2-5 and V is TRBV7-2; the match to TRBD1 covers 12 bases. The V gene end was trimmed by 1 base and the J gene end by 2 bases; junction bases not matched to a gene: 8. Germline V CDR1 and CDR2: SGHTA, FQGNSA. The CDR3 extends over 18 amino acids. The CDR3 loop reads CASSLVFGTGGTQETQYF. CDR3 bases: TGTGCCAGCAGCTTAGTTTTTGGGACAGGGGGCACTCAAGAGACCCAGTACTTC.